This TCR beta chain was identified in a study of OX40 agonist ivuxolimab in advanced cancers. Notes on the study in general: CD8+ T cells (on average) carried more expanded clones than CD4+ T cells. Compared with others, partial responders at 0.1-3.0 mg/kg displayed clonal expansion among the lowest.

This table comes from immunoSEQ multiplex PCR, and its TCRdb copy is limited to in-frame clones, with some not included. There are over 70,000 clones in the sample; more than 80% occur only once, and 6.5% to 9% lies in the top ten. To note about this clone: Its antigen is not identified.

CDR3 length equals 17 residues. Germline CDR1 reads LNHDA; CDR2 reads SQIVND (reference sequence). Trimming took 4 bases from V and 8 from J; bases not matched to a gene: 16. The receptor was isolated from an adult with an advanced solid tumor such as melanoma, head and neck, liver or kidney cancer. The chain joins TRBV19 to TRBJ1-4, with 7 bases fitting TRBD1. The sequenced sample was CD4+ or CD8+ T cells sorted from blood, obtained in a trial of the OX40 agonist ivuxolimab. The CDR3, as DNA: TGTGCCAGTAGTACCAGCTTTCTCTACAGGGGTGGAGAAAAACTGTTTTTT. This encodes CASSTSFLYRGGEKLFF.